Listed below are T cell receptor beta chains from one sample, sequenced in a study of blood T cell repertoires in COVID-19. Sequenced by immunoSEQ multiplex PCR; TCRdb stores in-frame clones only, minus some. Of 150,000 to 190,000 clones in the sample, around 84% were seen once. Material: PBMCs or T cells enriched from blood (not recorded which). The receptors were gathered from a man aged 45-65 years who had recovered from COVID-19. Each CDR3 is given with its conserved first and last residue. D genes are given only for firm matches. Size is omitted from some rows. Given values are once, few, many or a class for expanded clones.

d_call | j_call | v_call | clone_size | cdr3_nt | cdr3_aa
- | TRBJ2-1 | TRBV29-1 | - | TGCAGCGTTGATATTAGGGGGTCGGATGAGCAGTTCTTC | CSVDIRGSDEQFF
- | TRBJ1-1 | TRBV2 | - | TGTGCCAGCAGCGCGACAGGAGACATGAACACTGAAGCTTTCTTT | CASSATGDMNTEAFF
- | TRBJ1-3 | TRBV2 | - | TGTGCCAGCAGACCCCGCAGCGCCTCTGGAAACACCATATATTTT | CASRPRSASGNTIYF
- | TRBJ2-1 | TRBV27 | - | TGTGCCAGCAGTTTTTGGGGTGGAGGCTACAATGAGCAGTTCTTC | CASSFWGGGYNEQFF
TRBD1 | TRBJ1-1 | TRBV30 | - | TGTGCCTGGAGTGGACACAGGGGTGGTGCTTTCTTT | CAWSGHRGGAFF
- | TRBJ1-2 | TRBV10-3 | - | TGTGCCATCAGCTCAGGGGTCCTCTATGGCTACACCTTC | CAISSGVLYGYTF
TRBD1 | TRBJ2-1 | TRBV5-1 | - | TGCGCCAGCAGCTCGACAGGGGTGGATGAGCAGTTCTTC | CASSSTGVDEQFF
- | TRBJ1-4 | TRBV7-2 | - | TGTGCCAGCAGCCCCGCCGGGGGGCAGGGTGAAAAACTGTTTTTT | CASSPAGGQGEKLFF
- | TRBJ1-1 | TRBV5-1 | - | TGCGCCAGCAGCTTGGTTGGCAGGGGTGGGACTGAAGCTTTCTTT | CASSLVGRGGTEAFF
TRBD2 | TRBJ2-1 | TRBV19 | - | TGTGCCAGTAGGGTTAGCGGGGGGGGTAGAGATGAGCAGTTCTTC | CASRVSGGGRDEQFF
- | TRBJ1-1 | TRBV5-4 | - | TGTGCCAGCAGCTCCCCGGGTAACACTGAAGCTTTCTTT | CASSSPGNTEAFF
TRBD1 | TRBJ2-7 | TRBV6-5 | - | TGTGCCAGCAGCAAGGACAGGCGGAGCTCCTACGAGCAGTACTTC | CASSKDRRSSYEQYF
TRBD2 | TRBJ2-1 | TRBV3-1/TRBV3-2 | - | TGTGCCAGCAGCCAAGGAGTCCTAGCGGGGGGTAATGAGCAGTTCTTC | CASSQGVLAGGNEQFF
- | TRBJ2-1 | TRBV5-4 | - | TGTGCCAGCAGCTTGAGTCAGGCCAATGAGCAGTTCTTC | CASSLSQANEQFF
TRBD1 | TRBJ1-1 | TRBV2 | - | TGTGCCAGCAGACCCGCGGGACAGGGTACAGCTTTCTTT | CASRPAGQGTAFF
TRBD1 | TRBJ2-1 | TRBV11-3 | - | TGTGCCAGCAGCCCCGGGACAGGCCACATCAATGAGCAGTTCTTC | CASSPGTGHINEQFF
- | TRBJ2-7 | TRBV7-9 | once | TGTGCCAGCAGCCAAAACCGGGACAAGCCCTCCTACGAGCAGTACTTC | CASSQNRDKPSYEQYF
- | TRBJ2-3 | TRBV7-3 | - | TGTGCCAGCAGCCGCGGACAGCTAGACACAGATACGCAGTATTTT | CASSRGQLDTDTQYF
- | TRBJ1-3 | TRBV19 | - | TGTGCCAGTAGTATAGGGAGGGTCTCCAGAAACACCATATATTTT | CASSIGRVSRNTIYF
- | TRBJ2-7 | TRBV11-2 | few | TGTGCCAGCAGCTTAGTGGCCCTTCCCAGCTCCTACGAGCAGTACTTC | CASSLVALPSSYEQYF
TRBD1 | TRBJ1-2 | TRBV6-5 | - | TGTGCCAGCAGTCCGGGACAGACCCCCTATGGCTACACCTTC | CASSPGQTPYGYTF
TRBD1 | TRBJ1-2 | TRBV11-3 | - | TGTGCCAGCAGCTCGGCCGGGACAGCTTATGGCTACACCTTC | CASSSAGTAYGYTF
- | TRBJ1-5 | TRBV19 | - | TGTGCCAGTAGTATAAGTACGGCCAGGAGCAATCAGCCCCAGCATTTT | CASSISTARSNQPQHF
- | TRBJ1-2 | TRBV6-5 | once | TGTGCCAGCACCAACGGGGCTAACTATGGCTACACCTTC | CASTNGANYGYTF
TRBD2 | TRBJ2-2 | TRBV7-6 | - | TGTGCCAGCAGGTTTACTAGCGGGGGCCCGAACACCGGGGAGCTGTTTTTT | CASRFTSGGPNTGELFF
- | TRBJ1-5 | TRBV24-1 | few | TGTGCCACCAATGATTTAGTTAGTGGGGGCGGGTGGCCCCAGCATTTT | CATNDLVSGGGWPQHF
- | TRBJ2-7 | TRBV9 | - | TGTGCCAGCAGCGTTGGGGCCTCCTACGAGCAGTACTTC | CASSVGASYEQYF
TRBD2 | TRBJ2-3 | TRBV3-1/TRBV3-2 | - | TGTGCCAGCAGCCAACTTACTAGCGGGGGGCCCTGGGATACGCAGTATTTT | CASSQLTSGGPWDTQYF
- | TRBJ2-1 | TRBV7-9 | - | TGTGCCAGCAGACAAAAACTCCCCGGACCGGGGGATGAGCAGTTCTTC | CASRQKLPGPGDEQFF
TRBD1 | TRBJ2-2 | TRBV29-1 | - | TGCAGCGTTGAGAAGGGGGCTACCGGGGAGCTGTTTTTT | CSVEKGATGELFF
- | TRBJ2-4 | TRBV3-1/TRBV3-2 | - | TGTGCCAGCACCCTAAAGGGAGGCAAAAACATTCAGTACTTC | CASTLKGGKNIQYF
- | TRBJ2-3 | TRBV30 | - | TGTGCCTGGTGCAGGGTTAGCACAGATACGCAGTATTTT | CAWCRVSTDTQYF
TRBD1 | TRBJ1-6 | TRBV6-5 | few | TGTGCCAGCAGTTTCGGACAGGGGATTAATTCACCCCTCCACTTT | CASSFGQGINSPLHF
TRBD1 | TRBJ1-2 | TRBV7-8 | - | TGTGCCAGCAGGAGGGACAGGGGGCGGTTCAGCTACACCTTC | CASRRDRGRFSYTF
TRBD2 | TRBJ2-3 | TRBV7-2 | - | TGTGCCAGCAGCTTAGCACTAGCGGGGACAGATACGCAGTATTTT | CASSLALAGTDTQYF
- | TRBJ1-1 | TRBV2 | - | TGTGCCAGCAGTTCGGGAGGGTGGAACACTGAAGCTTTCTTT | CASSSGGWNTEAFF
- | TRBJ2-3 | TRBV5-4 | - | TGTGCCAGCAGCTTCACTAGAGGCGCCCCCACAGATACGCAGTATTTT | CASSFTRGAPTDTQYF
TRBD1 | TRBJ2-1 | TRBV6-1 | - | TGTGCCAGCAGTGAAGACGGGACAGGGTACAATGAGCAGTTCTTC | CASSEDGTGYNEQFF
- | TRBJ2-7 | TRBV6-2/TRBV6-3 | - | TGTGCCAGCAGCTCCACGACCGACAGGAGGTACGAGCAGTACTTC | CASSSTTDRRYEQYF
- | TRBJ1-2 | TRBV4-1 | - | TGCGCCAGCAGCCAAGATCAACAGGTGTACGGCTACACCTTC | CASSQDQQVYGYTF
- | TRBJ2-7 | TRBV5-1 | few | TGCGCCAGCAGCAGTAACAGGGTCGGCGAGCAGTACTTC | CASSSNRVGEQYF
- | TRBJ1-5 | TRBV5-5 | few | TGTGCCAGCAGCCCGCTGGTGGGGCCGAATCAGCCCCAGCATTTT | CASSPLVGPNQPQHF
TRBD2 | TRBJ2-3 | TRBV3-1/TRBV3-2 | - | TGTGCCAGCAGCCAAAGGACTAGCGGGGGGAGTGGAGATACGCAGTATTTT | CASSQRTSGGSGDTQYF
- | TRBJ2-7 | TRBV30 | - | TGTGCCTGGAACCGGGGGGCCTACGACGAGCAGTACTTC | CAWNRGAYDEQYF
- | TRBJ1-5 | TRBV7-2 | once | TGTGCCAGCAGCTCTGATTTTCGGCAGCCCCAGCATTTT | CASSSDFRQPQHF
- | TRBJ1-1 | TRBV19 | few | TGTGCCAGTAGTAACATAGGTACAGGGAACACTGAAGCTTTCTTT | CASSNIGTGNTEAFF
TRBD1 | TRBJ2-2 | TRBV14 | - | TGTGCCAGCAGCCATCGAAAGGGGGCAGGCACCGGGGAGCTGTTTTTT | CASSHRKGAGTGELFF
- | TRBJ2-7 | TRBV5-1 | few | TGCGCCAGCAGCTTGGCCCCTACAGCCTACGAGCAGTACTTC | CASSLAPTAYEQYF
TRBD1 | TRBJ1-1 | TRBV14 | - | TGTGCCAGCAGCCAACGGAATCGGGCCACAGGGGGCCTGAACACTGAAGCTTTCTTT | CASSQRNRATGGLNTEAFF
- | TRBJ2-2 | TRBV7-2 | - | TGTGCCAGCAGCTTAGTAACAGGGACGGACACCGGGGAGCTGTTTTTT | CASSLVTGTDTGELFF
- | TRBJ1-2 | TRBV25-1 | few | TGTGCCAGCAGTGAAGCAGGGCTCTATGGCTACACCTTC | CASSEAGLYGYTF
TRBD2 | TRBJ2-2 | TRBV6-4 | once | TGTGCCAGCAGTGACATCGCGGGAGGGACCGGGGAGCTGTTTTTT | CASSDIAGGTGELFF
TRBD1 | TRBJ1-2 | TRBV4-2 | - | TGTGCCAGCAGCCTAAGCCCGGGACAGGGGGCGCCTGGCTACACCTTC | CASSLSPGQGAPGYTF
TRBD1 | TRBJ2-7 | TRBV6-5 | - | TGTGCCAGCAGTTACACCCGGACAGGGGGCACCTACGAGCAGTACTTC | CASSYTRTGGTYEQYF
- | TRBJ1-1 | TRBV5-1 | - | TGCGCCAGCAGCTCGCCGGACAGAGGGGACACTGAAGCTTTCTTT | CASSSPDRGDTEAFF
- | TRBJ2-3 | TRBV4-3 | - | TGCGCCAGCAGCGTCCAGGTCCTATTCACAGATACGCAGTATTTT | CASSVQVLFTDTQYF
TRBD1 | TRBJ1-1 | TRBV5-1 | - | TGCGCCAGCAGCTTGGCCCCCGGACAGGGGGCCTTCAACACTGAAGCTTTCTTT | CASSLAPGQGAFNTEAFF
TRBD2 | TRBJ2-3 | TRBV27 | few | TGTGCCAGCAGGCCGGTCGGGGGGACAGATACGCAGTATTTT | CASRPVGGTDTQYF